This TCR beta chain was profiled in a study of blood T cell repertoires in COVID-19. Across the whole study: The United States, Italy and Spain provided the acute and convalescent COVID-19 samples. T cells, B-cell-depleted T cells, or PBMCs supplied cDNA or gDNA.

In the original processing: Estimation of nucleated cell counts relied on the amplification of reference gene primers. Profiling relied on immunoSEQ multiplex PCR, and the TCRdb table lists in-frame clones only, not all of them. The V and J calls and the clone size are those of that table, but D and trimming were determined from the DNA. The data contain approximately 44,000 clones, about nine tenths of them singletons. Sequences were obtained from peripheral blood. The TCR sequence derives from a woman of 80 years or more with acute or convalescent COVID-19.

The CDR3 loop is CASSFQGPNSPLHF. As DNA, the CDR3 is TGTGCCAGCAGCTTTCAGGGTCCAAATTCACCCCTCCACTTT. The chain combines TRBV11-2 with TRBJ1-6; D is possibly TRBD1 (5 bases). Germline V lookup: CDR1 SGHAT, CDR2 FQNNGV. V was trimmed by 3 bases and J by 7 bases, leaving 10 bases between them. This CDR3 contains 14 residues.